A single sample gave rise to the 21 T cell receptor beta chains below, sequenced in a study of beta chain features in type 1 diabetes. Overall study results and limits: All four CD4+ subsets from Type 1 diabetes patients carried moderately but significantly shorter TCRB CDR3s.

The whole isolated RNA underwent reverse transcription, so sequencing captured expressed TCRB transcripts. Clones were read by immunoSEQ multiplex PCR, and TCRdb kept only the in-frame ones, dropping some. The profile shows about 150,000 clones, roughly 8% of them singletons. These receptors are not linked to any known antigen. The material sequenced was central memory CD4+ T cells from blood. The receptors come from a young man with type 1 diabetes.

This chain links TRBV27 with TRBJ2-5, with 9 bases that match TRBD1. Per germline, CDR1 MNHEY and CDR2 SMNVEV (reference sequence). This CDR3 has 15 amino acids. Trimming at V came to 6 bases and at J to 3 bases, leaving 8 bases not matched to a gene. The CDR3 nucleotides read TGTGCCAGCAGCGCTCGACAGGGGGGAAAAGAGACCCAGTACTTC. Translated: CASSARQGGKETQYF.

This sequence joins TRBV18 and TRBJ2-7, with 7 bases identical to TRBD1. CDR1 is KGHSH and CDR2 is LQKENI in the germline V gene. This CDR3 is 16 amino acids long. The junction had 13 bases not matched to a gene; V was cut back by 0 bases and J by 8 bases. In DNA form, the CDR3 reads TGTGCCAGCTCACCACCGAGAGGGCAGGGGGAGATTCAGCAGTACTTC. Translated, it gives CASSPPRGQGEIQQYF.

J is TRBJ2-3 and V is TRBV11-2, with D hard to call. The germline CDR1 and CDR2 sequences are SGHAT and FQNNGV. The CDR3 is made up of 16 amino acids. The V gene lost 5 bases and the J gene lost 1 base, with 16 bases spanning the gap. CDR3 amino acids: CASSAFRSPGTDTQYF. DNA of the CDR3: TGTGCCAGCAGCGCCTTCAGGTCTCCTGGCACAGATACGCAGTATTTT.

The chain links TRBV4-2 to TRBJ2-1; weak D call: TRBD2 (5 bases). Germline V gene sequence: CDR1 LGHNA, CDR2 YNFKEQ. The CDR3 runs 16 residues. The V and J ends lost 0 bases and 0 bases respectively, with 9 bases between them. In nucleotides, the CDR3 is TGTGCCAGCAGCCAAGAAAGTACTAGCTCCTACAATGAGCAGTTCTTC. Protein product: CASSQESTSSYNEQFF.

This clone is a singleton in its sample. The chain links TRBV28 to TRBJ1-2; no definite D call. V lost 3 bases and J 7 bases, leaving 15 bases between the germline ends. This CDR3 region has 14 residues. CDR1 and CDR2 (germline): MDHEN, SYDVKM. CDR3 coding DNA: TGTGCCAGCAGTTTCAGTATTATAGCTAGTGGCTACACCTTC. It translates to CASSFSIIASGYTF.

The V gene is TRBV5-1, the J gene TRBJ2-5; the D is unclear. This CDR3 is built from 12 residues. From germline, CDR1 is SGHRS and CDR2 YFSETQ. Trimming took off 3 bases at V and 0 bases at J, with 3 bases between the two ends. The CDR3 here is CASSSNQETQYF. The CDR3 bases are TGCGCCAGCAGCTCAAACCAAGAGACCCAGTACTTC.

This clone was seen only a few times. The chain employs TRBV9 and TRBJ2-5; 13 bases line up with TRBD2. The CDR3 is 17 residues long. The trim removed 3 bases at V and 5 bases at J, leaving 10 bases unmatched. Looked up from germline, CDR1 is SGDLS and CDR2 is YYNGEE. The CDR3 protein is CASSGGLAGPSGETQYF. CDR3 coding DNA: TGTGCCAGCAGCGGGGGACTAGCGGGGCCATCCGGGGAGACCCAGTACTTC. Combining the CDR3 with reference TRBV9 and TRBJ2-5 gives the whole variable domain DSGVTQTPKHLITATGQRVTLRCSPRSGDLSVYWYQQSLDQGLQFLIQYYNGEERAKGNILERFSAQQFPDLHSELNLSSLELGDSALYFCASSGGLAGPSGETQYFGPGTRLLVL.

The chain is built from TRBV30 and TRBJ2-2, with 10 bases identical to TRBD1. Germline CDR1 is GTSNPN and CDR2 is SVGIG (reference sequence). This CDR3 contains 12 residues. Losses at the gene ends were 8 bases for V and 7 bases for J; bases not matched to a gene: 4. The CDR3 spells CALRTGGGELFF. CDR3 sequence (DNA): TGTGCCCTCAGGACAGGGGGCGGGGAGCTGTTTTTT.

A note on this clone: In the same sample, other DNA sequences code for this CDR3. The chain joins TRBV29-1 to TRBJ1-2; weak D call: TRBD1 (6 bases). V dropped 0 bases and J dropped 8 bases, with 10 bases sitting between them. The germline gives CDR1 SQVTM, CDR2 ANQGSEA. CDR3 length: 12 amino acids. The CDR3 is CSVEEGAGGYTF. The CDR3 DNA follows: TGCAGCGTTGAAGAGGGGGCAGGGGGCTACACCTTC.

This CDR3 reads CASSPPGPSGNEQFF. The CDR3 DNA reads as TGTGCCAGCAGCCCCCCCGGGCCCTCGGGGAATGAGCAGTTCTTC. The chain links TRBV7-2 to TRBJ2-1; tentative D call: TRBD2 (5 bases). The V and J ends lost 5 bases and 7 bases respectively, with 18 bases between them. Germline loops: CDR1 SGHTA, CDR2 FQGNSA. The CDR3 is made up of 15 amino acids.

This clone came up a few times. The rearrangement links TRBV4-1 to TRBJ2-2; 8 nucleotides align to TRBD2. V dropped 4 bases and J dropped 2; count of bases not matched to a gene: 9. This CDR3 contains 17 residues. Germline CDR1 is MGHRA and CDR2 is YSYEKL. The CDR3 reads CASSPRTTSGNTGELFF. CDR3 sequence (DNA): TGCGCCAGCAGCCCCCGTACTACTAGCGGTAACACCGGGGAGCTGTTTTTT.

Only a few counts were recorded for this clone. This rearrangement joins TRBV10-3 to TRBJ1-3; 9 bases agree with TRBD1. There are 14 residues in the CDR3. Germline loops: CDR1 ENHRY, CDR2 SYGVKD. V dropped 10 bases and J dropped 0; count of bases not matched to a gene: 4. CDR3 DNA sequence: TGTGCCACCATGACAGGGGGCTCTGGAAACACCATATATTTT. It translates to CATMTGGSGNTIYF.

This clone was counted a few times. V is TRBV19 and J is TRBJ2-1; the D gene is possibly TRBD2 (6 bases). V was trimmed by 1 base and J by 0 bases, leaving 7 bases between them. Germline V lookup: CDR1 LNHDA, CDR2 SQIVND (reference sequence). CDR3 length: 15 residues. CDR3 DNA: TGTGCCAGTAGTATAGGCGGGGACTCCTACAATGAGCAGTTCTTC. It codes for CASSIGGDSYNEQFF.

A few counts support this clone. The CDR3 here is CASSPGLASHEQYF. The DNA of the CDR3 is TGTGCCAGCTCACCAGGACTAGCTAGCCACGAGCAGTACTTC. The V gene is TRBV18, the J gene TRBJ2-7, with 8 bases matching TRBD2. This CDR3 has 14 residues. Germline-derived CDR1 and CDR2 are KGHSH and LQKENI. With V trimmed by 2 bases and J by 5 bases, 5 bases remained unmatched.

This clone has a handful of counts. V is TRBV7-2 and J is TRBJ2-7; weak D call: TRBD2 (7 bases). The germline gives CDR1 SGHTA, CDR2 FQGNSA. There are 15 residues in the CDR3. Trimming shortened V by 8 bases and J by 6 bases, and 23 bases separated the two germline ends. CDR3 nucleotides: TGTGCCAGCGGTCTTAGGGGGGTCGGGGGGACCGAGCAGTACTTC. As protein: CASGLRGVGGTEQYF.

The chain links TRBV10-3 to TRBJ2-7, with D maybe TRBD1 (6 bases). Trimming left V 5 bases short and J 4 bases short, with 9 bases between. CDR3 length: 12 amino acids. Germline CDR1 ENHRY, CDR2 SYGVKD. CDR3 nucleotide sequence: TGTGCCATCAGTCCTCAGGGGTACGAGCAGTACTTC. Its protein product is CAISPQGYEQYF.

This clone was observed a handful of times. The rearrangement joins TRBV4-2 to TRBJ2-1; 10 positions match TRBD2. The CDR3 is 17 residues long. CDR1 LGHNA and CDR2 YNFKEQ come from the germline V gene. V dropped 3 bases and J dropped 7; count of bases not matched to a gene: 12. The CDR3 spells CASSQLSLAGAGNEQFF. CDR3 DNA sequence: TGTGCCAGCAGCCAGCTTAGCCTAGCGGGGGCCGGGAATGAGCAGTTCTTC.

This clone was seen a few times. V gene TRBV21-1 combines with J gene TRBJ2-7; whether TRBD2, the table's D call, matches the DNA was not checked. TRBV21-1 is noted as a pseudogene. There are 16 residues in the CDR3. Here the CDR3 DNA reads TGTGCCAGCAGCAACTCCAAGGGACTCCCTTCCTACGAGCAGTACTTC. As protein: CASSNSKGLPSYEQYF.

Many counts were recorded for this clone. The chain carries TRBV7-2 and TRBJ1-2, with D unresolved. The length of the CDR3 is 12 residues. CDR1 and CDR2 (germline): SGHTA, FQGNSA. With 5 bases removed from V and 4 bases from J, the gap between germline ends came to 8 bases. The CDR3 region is CASSVSSYGYTF. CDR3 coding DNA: TGTGCCAGCAGCGTTTCGTCCTATGGCTACACCTTC.

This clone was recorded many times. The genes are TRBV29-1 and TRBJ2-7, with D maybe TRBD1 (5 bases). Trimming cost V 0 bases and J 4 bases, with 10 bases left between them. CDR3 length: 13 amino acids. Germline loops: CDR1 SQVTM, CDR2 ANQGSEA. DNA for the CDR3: TGCAGCGTTGAAGATGGGGCAGATTACGAGCAGTACTTC. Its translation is CSVEDGADYEQYF.

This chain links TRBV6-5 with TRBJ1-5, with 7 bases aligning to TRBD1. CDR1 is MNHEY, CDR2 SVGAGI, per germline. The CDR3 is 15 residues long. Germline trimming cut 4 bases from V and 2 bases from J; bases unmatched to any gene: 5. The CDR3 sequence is CASSWDSTGNQPQHF. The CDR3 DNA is TGTGCCAGCAGTTGGGACAGTACAGGCAATCAGCCCCAGCATTTT.